This TCR beta chain is drawn from a study of T cells in Graves' hyperthyroidism and ophthalmopathy. This clonotype was recorded at least ten times. Using RNA transcripts as the source, TCR beta CDR3 regions were amplified. A first-round RT-PCR of the TCR CDR3 used the HTBI primer set. TCRdb redid the calling of the multiplex PCR reads with MiXCR, one entry per CDR3 protein. The sample has 350,000 to 400,000 distinct CDR3 sequences; 19% are singletons. The germline V gene encodes CDR1 LNHNV and CDR2 YYDKDF (reference sequence). V was cut by 0 bases and J by 1 base, with 6 bases left in between. The CDR3 is 14 amino acids.

The TCR sequence derives from a woman between 18 and 29 years old with Graves' hyperthyroidism. Source material: blood. The chain links TRBV15 to TRBJ1-1; no clear D. The CDR3 DNA is TGTGCCACCAGCAGAGACAGGAGGAACACTGAAGCTTTCTTT. This encodes CATSRDRRNTEAFF. The entire variable domain, with the rest obtained from reference TRBV15 and TRBJ1-1, is as follows: DAMVIQNPRYQVTQFGKPVTLSCSQTLNHNVMYWYQQKSSQAPKLLFHYYDKDFNNEADTPDNFQSRRPNTSFCFLDIRSPGLGDTAMYLCATSRDRRNTEAFFGQGTRLTVV.